A single sample is the source of the 32 T cell receptor beta chains below, sequenced in a study of cytomegalovirus exposure and HLA in healthy donors. The assay was immunoSEQ multiplex PCR, and TCRdb's table has in-frame clones only and misses some. The table lists about 63,000 clones, 89% of them singletons. The sequencing input was PBMCs. The receptor set was obtained from a woman younger than 35 in good health and CMV-seronegative.

Only a few counts were recorded for this clone. The chain combines TRBV11-2 with TRBJ2-7; D may be TRBD2 (6 bases). V was pared by 5 bases and J by 7 bases, with 18 bases between. The V gene's germline CDR1 is SGHAT and CDR2 FQNNGV. The CDR3 consists of 14 residues. Here the CDR3 reads CASSSSGTHFEQYF. CDR3 nucleotide sequence: TGTGCCAGCAGCAGCTCCGGGACTCACTTTGAGCAGTACTTC.

The chain uses TRBV6-5 and TRBJ1-2; D is possibly TRBD1 (5 bases). CDR1 is MNHEY, CDR2 SVGAGI, per germline. This CDR3 contains 14 residues. V dropped 6 bases and J dropped 6 bases, with 17 bases sitting between them. CDR3 protein: CASSPPGLTDGYTF. The CDR3 region has the DNA TGTGCCAGCAGCCCCCCGGGACTGACAGATGGCTACACCTTC.

The genes are TRBV10-2 and TRBJ1-3, with D perhaps TRBD1 (5 bases). Per the germline V gene, CDR1 is WSHSY and CDR2 is SAAADI. This CDR3 comprises 13 residues. V lost 9 bases to trimming and J lost 0 bases, with 9 bases between them. CDR3 coding DNA: TGCGCCAGTAACGGGGGCTCTGGAAACACCATATATTTT. It specifies CASNGGSGNTIYF.

The CDR3 DNA reads as TGTGCCAGTACCCCTCTAGCGGCATCCTACAATGAGCAGTTCTTC. It translates to CASTPLAASYNEQFF. V and J are TRBV11-2 and TRBJ2-1; 7 bases align to TRBD2. The trim removed 9 bases at V and 1 base at J, leaving 9 bases unmatched. This CDR3 has 15 amino acids. The V gene's germline CDR1 is SGHAT and CDR2 FQNNGV.

The rearrangement joins TRBV4-1 to TRBJ2-5; 7 bases fit TRBD1. This CDR3 spans 13 amino acids. V lost 4 bases and J lost 5; bases outside the gene matches: 4. From germline, CDR1 is MGHRA and CDR2 YSYEKL. DNA for the CDR3: TGCGCCAGCAGCCTACAGGGGCGGGAGACCCAGTACTTC. Amino acids: CASSLQGRETQYF.

The rearrangement uses TRBV9 and TRBJ2-5, with 11 positions matching TRBD2. Germline loops: CDR1 SGDLS, CDR2 YYNGEE. The J segment lost 5 bases and the V segment lost 4 bases, leaving 7 bases of the junction unmatched. The CDR3 totals 15 residues. The CDR3 reads CASSTRLAGLETQYF. The CDR3 region has the DNA TGTGCCAGCAGCACCCGACTAGCGGGATTGGAGACCCAGTACTTC.

The genes are TRBV10-3 and TRBJ2-2, with D maybe TRBD2 (5 bases). The germline gives CDR1 ENHRY, CDR2 SYGVKD. Trimming removed 6 bases at V and 0 bases at J, with 17 bases between. The CDR3 is 17 residues long. The DNA for the CDR3 is TGTGCCATCAGCGGGTACGGAGGACTTCCGAACACCGGGGAGCTGTTTTTT. This codes for CAISGYGGLPNTGELFF.

The chain joins TRBV28 to TRBJ2-1; 10 nucleotides agree with TRBD2. Trimming cost V 3 bases and J 4 bases; bases outside gene matches: 6. This CDR3 comprises 16 residues. CDR1 is MDHEN, CDR2 SYDVKM, per germline. The CDR3: CASSLSGLAEYNEQFF. CDR3 nucleotides: TGTGCCAGCAGTTTGTCCGGACTAGCGGAGTACAATGAGCAGTTCTTC.

V and J are TRBV27 and TRBJ2-3; 9 bases match TRBD2. CDR1 is MNHEY and CDR2 is SMNVEV in the germline V gene (reference sequence). V trimming: 0 bases; J trimming: 1 base; junction bases outside the gene matches: 5. The CDR3 runs 17 residues. The CDR3 coding sequence is TGTGCCAGCAGTTTATCGGTCGAGCGGGGGGGCACAGATACGCAGTATTTT. Amino acids: CASSLSVERGGTDTQYF.

This clone has a handful of counts. V is TRBV5-1 and J is TRBJ1-1; 9 bases are a match to TRBD1. The CDR3 is made up of 17 amino acids. The J segment lost 7 bases and the V segment lost 6 bases, leaving 19 bases of the junction unmatched. Germline V CDR1 and CDR2: SGHRS, YFSETQ. The DNA for the CDR3 is TGCGCCAGCAACTACTCTTACAGGGGGCCCCGAAAAAGTGAAGCTTTCTTT. Translating gives CASNYSYRGPRKSEAFF.

CDR3 sequence reads: CASSEFGRGHENQPQHF. The CDR3 nucleotides are TGTGCCAGCAGTGAATTCGGCAGGGGGCATGAAAATCAGCCCCAGCATTTT. V and J are TRBV6-1 and TRBJ1-5; the match to TRBD1 covers 8 bases. CDR3 length: 17 residues. V lost 2 bases to trimming and J lost 4 bases; unmatched junction nucleotides: 10. Germline V gene lookup returns CDR1 MNHNS and CDR2 SASEGT.

This clone was seen a few times. The chain recombines TRBV11-1 with TRBJ2-7, with D maybe TRBD1 (6 bases). Trimming took 1 base from V and 2 from J, leaving 21 bases between them. This CDR3 contains 18 residues. Germline loops: CDR1 SGHAT, CDR2 FQDESV (reference sequence). CDR3 in DNA: TGTGCCAGCAGCTTAGGGGCGTATCAGGGGTATCGTCCCTACGAGCAGTACTTC. This translates into CASSLGAYQGYRPYEQYF.

The gene calls are TRBV28 and TRBJ1-4; D gene uncertain. This CDR3 region has 15 residues. V shed 0 bases and J shed 7 bases, with 12 bases lying between them. Germline V CDR1 and CDR2: MDHEN, SYDVKM. CDR3 in DNA: TGTGCCAGCAGTTTATGGTCACCAGAGGGTGAAAAACTGTTTTTT. Amino acids: CASSLWSPEGEKLFF. Full variable domain (missing parts from reference TRBV28 and TRBJ1-4): DVKVTQSSRYLVKRTGEKVFLECVQDMDHENMFWYRQDPGLGLRLIYFSYDVKMKEKGDIPEGYSVSREKKERFSLILESASTNQTSMYLCASSLWSPEGEKLFFGSGTQLSVL.

This clone was counted once. This rearrangement joins TRBV5-1 to TRBJ1-3; TRBD1 might be the D (5 bases). The CDR3 is made up of 13 amino acids. Between the trimmed V and J ends, which lost 4 bases and 9 bases, there was a span of 14 bases. The germline V gene encodes CDR1 SGHRS and CDR2 YFSETQ. The CDR3: CASSADRAGTIYF. The CDR3 DNA reads as TGCGCCAGCAGCGCCGACAGAGCTGGCACCATATATTTT.

The J gene is TRBJ2-5, the V gene TRBV10-3, with D possibly being TRBD2 (7 bases). This CDR3 has 21 amino acids. Germline CDR1 reads ENHRY; CDR2 reads SYGVKD. Trimming stripped 2 bases from V and 0 bases from J, with 28 bases between. As DNA, the CDR3 is TGTGCCATCAGTGAGGGGACTTTGGGGGCGGGAGATAAAGGGTACCAAGAGACCCAGTACTTC. Its protein is CAISEGTLGAGDKGYQETQYF.

This rearrangement joins TRBV6-1 to TRBJ1-5; 7 bases agree with TRBD1. Losses at the gene ends were 3 bases for V and 3 bases for J; bases not matched to a gene: 14. There are 18 residues in the CDR3. The germline CDR1 and CDR2 sequences are MNHNS and SASEGT. The CDR3 is CASSEQGTAWGLNQPQHF. CDR3 DNA: TGTGCCAGCAGTGAGCAGGGGACAGCCTGGGGGCTCAATCAGCCCCAGCATTTT.

The CDR3 DNA reads as TGTGCCACCAGCAGGGACTCCGGGTACCAAGAGACCCAGTACTTC. As protein: CATSRDSGYQETQYF. This chain uses TRBV15 with TRBJ2-5; TRBD2 might be the D (5 bases). Trimming shortened V by 3 bases and J by 0 bases, and 11 bases separated the two germline ends. CDR3 length: 15 amino acids. The germline V gene has CDR1 LNHNV and CDR2 YYDKDF (reference sequence).

CDR3 sequence (DNA): TGCGCCAGCAGCTCCCGCCAGTCCAATGAGCAGTTCTTC. Protein: CASSSRQSNEQFF. This chain links TRBV5-1 with TRBJ2-1; no clear D gene. Germline loops: CDR1 SGHRS, CDR2 YFSETQ. Trimming pared 3 bases from V and 6 bases from J, leaving 10 bases between. This CDR3 is built from 13 residues.

The chain uses TRBV5-1 and TRBJ2-2, with D hard to call. Trimming shortened V by 5 bases and J by 5 bases, and 10 bases separated the two germline ends. This CDR3 region has 13 residues. Germline V CDR1 and CDR2: SGHRS, YFSETQ. CDR3 nucleotides: TGCGCCAGCAGGAGGAGCGAGACCGGGGAGCTGTTTTTT. This encodes CASRRSETGELFF.

The chain joins TRBV19 to TRBJ1-2; D call uncertain. The CDR3 extends over 16 amino acids. Germline CDR1 LNHDA, CDR2 SQIVND (reference sequence). V dropped 1 base and J dropped 5 bases, with 17 bases sitting between them. As DNA, the CDR3 is TGTGCCAGTAGTATAGGTCGACTGGGAGAATTATATGGCTACACCTTC. Translating gives CASSIGRLGELYGYTF.

The chain combines TRBV14 with TRBJ2-1; D unresolved. This CDR3 spans 17 amino acids. Germline V gene lookup returns CDR1 SGHDN and CDR2 FVKESK. Trimming cost V 1 base and J 0 bases, with 13 bases left between them. CDR3 amino acids: CASSQGGQSFSYNEQFF. CDR3 sequence (DNA): TGTGCCAGCAGCCAAGGTGGGCAATCTTTCTCCTACAATGAGCAGTTCTTC.

V and J are TRBV30 and TRBJ1-2; 7 bases map to TRBD1. This CDR3 spans 15 amino acids. Trimming cost V 2 bases and J 0 bases; bases outside gene matches: 6. Per the germline V gene, CDR1 is GTSNPN and CDR2 is SVGIG (reference sequence). Here the CDR3 DNA reads TGTGCCTGGAGTTCCGAGGGACAGACTAACTATGGCTACACCTTC. Protein sequence: CAWSSEGQTNYGYTF.

V is TRBV29-1 and J is TRBJ2-3, with D hard to call. The CDR3 sequence is 14 residues long. Germline CDR1 SQVTM, CDR2 ANQGSEA. V lost 5 bases to trimming and J lost 0 bases, with 12 bases between them. The CDR3 loop reads CSVIGVSSTDTQYF. CDR3 bases: TGCAGCGTTATCGGAGTTTCTAGCACAGATACGCAGTATTTT.

This rearrangement joins TRBV27 to TRBJ2-1; possible D gene TRBD2, 6 bases. Germline CDR1 MNHEY, CDR2 SMNVEV (reference sequence). Trimming pared 5 bases from V and 0 bases from J, leaving 14 bases between. The CDR3 consists of 16 residues. Here the CDR3 DNA reads TGTGCCAGCAGTAGGAGTGTGACTAGCTCCTACAATGAGCAGTTCTTC. Protein product: CASSRSVTSSYNEQFF.

This chain links TRBV4-1 with TRBJ2-3; TRBD2 matches 12 bases. Trimming removed 4 bases from V and 0 bases from J; junction bases left unmatched: 2. CDR3 length: 16 residues. Germline-derived CDR1 and CDR2 are MGHRA and YSYEKL. The CDR3 region is CASSRGLAGSTDTQYF. CDR3 sequence (DNA): TGCGCCAGCAGCCGAGGACTAGCGGGGAGCACAGATACGCAGTATTTT.

This clone appeared a single time. This chain uses TRBV27 with TRBJ1-1; possible D gene TRBD1, 5 bases. Trimming cost V 1 base and J 10 bases, with 19 bases left between them. This CDR3 is built from 15 residues. Germline values: CDR1 MNHEY, CDR2 SMNVEV (reference sequence). CDR3: CASSLLAGSSARAFF. As DNA, the CDR3 is TGTGCCAGCAGTTTATTAGCAGGGTCTTCGGCTAGAGCTTTCTTT.

V and J are TRBV4-1 and TRBJ2-5, with 9 bases lining up with TRBD2. CDR1 and CDR2 from the germline V gene are MGHRA and YSYEKL. Unmatched junction bases numbered 1, after V lost 0 bases and J lost 2 bases. The CDR3 is 15 residues long. CDR3 DNA sequence: TGCGCCAGCAGCCAAGAGGGACTAGCACAAGAGACCCAGTACTTC. It codes for CASSQEGLAQETQYF.

The chain is built from TRBV14 and TRBJ2-2, with 11 bases aligning to TRBD2. V gave up 4 bases and J gave up 4 bases; unmatched junction bases: 2. Germline loops: CDR1 SGHDN, CDR2 FVKESK. This CDR3 comprises 15 residues. The CDR3 DNA is TGTGCCAGCAGCCGACTAGCGGGACCCACCGGGGAGCTGTTTTTT. It codes for CASSRLAGPTGELFF.

The rearrangement joins TRBV2 to TRBJ2-5; possibly TRBD1 for D (5 bases). The CDR3 sequence is 13 residues long. The V gene's germline CDR1 is SNHLY and CDR2 FYNNEI. The ends were cut back, 6 bases at V and 1 base at J, with 9 bases in the middle. The CDR3 sequence: CASRARGQETQYF. The CDR3, as DNA: TGTGCCAGCAGGGCAAGGGGCCAAGAGACCCAGTACTTC.

This clone was seen just once. The V call is TRBV6-6, the J call TRBJ1-1; 10 bases are shared with TRBD1. The CDR3 contains 12 residues. The germline gives CDR1 MNHNY, CDR2 SVGAGI (reference sequence). With V trimmed by 6 bases and J by 10 bases, 5 bases remained unmatched. DNA of the CDR3: TGTGCCAGCAGAAAAAGGACAGGGGGAGCTTTCTTT. Protein: CASRKRTGGAFF.

V gene TRBV5-1 combines with J gene TRBJ1-4; 12 bases are a match to TRBD1. Germline V lookup: CDR1 SGHRS, CDR2 YFSETQ. V gave up 8 bases and J gave up 3 bases; unmatched junction bases: 14. The CDR3 contains 18 residues. As DNA, the CDR3 is TGCGCCAGTCACCACGGGACAGGGGGCGCATCGTCTAATGAAAAACTGTTTTTT. Its protein product is CASHHGTGGASSNEKLFF.

This chain links TRBV5-1 with TRBJ2-5; the D gene is possibly TRBD2 (5 bases). The V end lost 8 bases, the J end lost 4 bases, and 12 bases lay between the germline ends. CDR1 SGHRS and CDR2 YFSETQ come from the germline V gene. The CDR3 is made up of 12 amino acids. The CDR3 DNA reads TGCGCCAGTACGGCTGAGGGAGAGACCCAGTACTTC. It translates to CASTAEGETQYF.